This is a list of T cell receptor beta chains from one sample in a study of T cells in Graves' hyperthyroidism and ophthalmopathy. TCRdb reanalysed the multiplex PCR reads using MiXCR and keeps one entry per CDR3 protein. The sample contains some 650,000 distinct CDR3 sequences, around 15% of which appear only once. The sequencing sample was made of blood. These receptors were collected from a woman aged 40-49 years with Graves' ophthalmopathy. The CDR3 runs from the conserved cysteine through the conserved F or W. Fields, in order: clone size, V gene, J gene, D gene, CDR3 DNA, CDR3 protein. D genes are given only for firm matches. Rows may omit the clone size; those that give it use once, few, many or a size class.

clone_size: many; v_call: TRBV12-3/TRBV12-4; j_call: TRBJ2-2; d_call: NA; cdr3_nt: TGTGCCAGTTCCCCGACCGGACTTAACACCGGGGAGCTGTTTTTT; cdr3_aa: CASSPTGLNTGELFF
clone_size: NA; v_call: TRBV24-1; j_call: TRBJ1-2; d_call: TRBD1; cdr3_nt: TGTGCCACCAGTGATGCCGGGACAGGAAACTATGGCTACACCTTC; cdr3_aa: CATSDAGTGNYGYTF
clone_size: NA; v_call: TRBV30; j_call: TRBJ2-4; d_call: NA; cdr3_nt: TGTGCCTGGAGTTGGGGCAAAAACATTCAGTACTTC; cdr3_aa: CAWSWGKNIQYF
clone_size: many; v_call: TRBV29-1; j_call: TRBJ2-5; d_call: NA; cdr3_nt: TGCAGCGGATCGGGACAACAAGAGACCCAGTACTTC; cdr3_aa: CSGSGQQETQYF
clone_size: NA; v_call: TRBV5-1; j_call: TRBJ2-2; d_call: NA; cdr3_nt: TGCGCCAGCAGCTTGTCAAACTCCGGGGAGCTGTTTTTT; cdr3_aa: CASSLSNSGELFF
clone_size: many; v_call: TRBV11-2; j_call: TRBJ2-4; d_call: NA; cdr3_nt: TGTGCCAGCAGCTTACTGGACGAGTCCAAAAACATTCAGTACTTC; cdr3_aa: CASSLLDESKNIQYF
clone_size: many; v_call: TRBV5-1; j_call: TRBJ2-7; d_call: NA; cdr3_nt: TGCGCCAGCAGCTTGGTTGGCGGGAACGAGCAGTACTTC; cdr3_aa: CASSLVGGNEQYF
clone_size: many; v_call: TRBV5-1; j_call: TRBJ2-3; d_call: TRBD2; cdr3_nt: TGCGCCAGCAGCTGGGGAGCGGGAGTTGCAGATACGCAGTATTTT; cdr3_aa: CASSWGAGVADTQYF
clone_size: few; v_call: TRBV20-1; j_call: TRBJ1-4; d_call: TRBD1; cdr3_nt: TGCAGTGCTAGAGACAAAACAGGGGCCTTGGGAAAACTGTTTTTT; cdr3_aa: CSARDKTGALGKLFF
clone_size: NA; v_call: TRBV11-2; j_call: TRBJ2-7; d_call: TRBD2; cdr3_nt: TGTGCCAGCAGCCGGGGACTAGCGGGAAGCGAGCAGTACTTC; cdr3_aa: CASSRGLAGSEQYF
clone_size: NA; v_call: TRBV5-1; j_call: TRBJ2-5; d_call: TRBD2; cdr3_nt: TGTGCCAGCAGCCCAATGAGGGCTAGCGGGAGTAATGGAGAGACCCAGTACTTC; cdr3_aa: CASSPMRASGSNGETQYF
clone_size: many; v_call: TRBV2; j_call: TRBJ2-7; d_call: NA; cdr3_nt: TGTGCCAGCAGTGAAGCATCCCCATGGACATCGGGCGAGCAGTACTTC; cdr3_aa: CASSEASPWTSGEQYF
clone_size: many; v_call: TRBV11-2; j_call: TRBJ2-3; d_call: TRBD2; cdr3_nt: TGTGCCAGCAGCCCCGGTGGGCTAGCGGATACAGATACGCAGTATTTT; cdr3_aa: CASSPGGLADTDTQYF
clone_size: many; v_call: TRBV28; j_call: TRBJ2-7; d_call: NA; cdr3_nt: TGTGCCAGCAGCTCGGACGGGTACGAGCAGTACTTC; cdr3_aa: CASSSDGYEQYF
clone_size: many; v_call: TRBV20-1; j_call: TRBJ2-5; d_call: TRBD2; cdr3_nt: TGCAGTGCACGAGTGGTGGTTAGCGGGGGAGAGAGGGAGACCCAGTACTTC; cdr3_aa: CSARVVVSGGERETQYF
clone_size: NA; v_call: TRBV2; j_call: TRBJ1-4; d_call: NA; cdr3_nt: TGTGCCAGCAGTGGACCCGGGAGTAATGAAAAACTGTTTTTT; cdr3_aa: CASSGPGSNEKLFF
clone_size: many; v_call: TRBV7-2; j_call: TRBJ2-3; d_call: NA; cdr3_nt: TGTGCCAGCAGCCGGTCCCCCCGATCGGATACGCAGTATTTT; cdr3_aa: CASSRSPRSDTQYF
clone_size: few; v_call: TRBV6-1; j_call: TRBJ2-1; d_call: NA; cdr3_nt: TGTGCCAGCACTCCGAAGGGACAAAAGTACAATGAGCAGTTCTTC; cdr3_aa: CASTPKGQKYNEQFF
clone_size: NA; v_call: TRBV20-1; j_call: TRBJ1-1; d_call: NA; cdr3_nt: TGCAGTGCTAGAGATCCGACAGAATGGTTGGCTTTCTTT; cdr3_aa: CSARDPTEWLAFF
clone_size: many; v_call: TRBV2; j_call: TRBJ2-2; d_call: NA; cdr3_nt: TGTGCCAGCAAGTTGGCCGGGGAGCTGTTTTTT; cdr3_aa: CASKLAGELFF
clone_size: NA; v_call: TRBV24-1; j_call: TRBJ2-6; d_call: TRBD2; cdr3_nt: TGTGCCACCAGTGACAGGACTAGCCCTGAGGCCAACGTCCTGACTTTC; cdr3_aa: CATSDRTSPEANVLTF
clone_size: many; v_call: TRBV5-1; j_call: TRBJ2-1; d_call: TRBD1; cdr3_nt: TGCGCCAGCAGCTTGGCCCCCGGACAGGGTTACAATGAGCAGTTCTTC; cdr3_aa: CASSLAPGQGYNEQFF
clone_size: once; v_call: TRBV28; j_call: TRBJ2-7; d_call: TRBD2; cdr3_nt: TGTGCCAGTGCCGGGGCTAGCGGGAGCTACGAGCAGTACTTC; cdr3_aa: CASAGASGSYEQYF
clone_size: NA; v_call: TRBV3-1; j_call: TRBJ2-1; d_call: TRBD1; cdr3_nt: TGTGCCAGCAGCCAAGACCAAGGGACAGGGGGGTTCGAGCAGTTCTTC; cdr3_aa: CASSQDQGTGGFEQFF
clone_size: many; v_call: TRBV2; j_call: TRBJ1-5; d_call: NA; cdr3_nt: TGTGCCAGCAGCCCAGGTCAGCATTTT; cdr3_aa: CASSPGQHF
clone_size: few; v_call: TRBV10-3; j_call: TRBJ2-1; d_call: TRBD1; cdr3_nt: TGTGCCATCAGAGACACACCGGGACAGGGAAAATACAATGAGCAGTTCTTC; cdr3_aa: CAIRDTPGQGKYNEQFF
clone_size: NA; v_call: TRBV7-3; j_call: TRBJ2-2; d_call: NA; cdr3_nt: TGTGCCAGCAGCCCTCTCATCACCGGGGAGCTGTTTTTT; cdr3_aa: CASSPLITGELFF
clone_size: few; v_call: TRBV5-4; j_call: TRBJ2-3; d_call: TRBD2; cdr3_nt: TGTGCCAGCAGCTACCCTCTAGCTGGGGGGGGAGATACGCAGTATTTT; cdr3_aa: CASSYPLAGGGDTQYF
clone_size: NA; v_call: TRBV6-1; j_call: TRBJ1-4; d_call: TRBD1; cdr3_nt: TGTGCCAGCAGTGAAGCATTGGGACAGAGCAATGAAAAACTGTTTTTT; cdr3_aa: CASSEALGQSNEKLFF
clone_size: NA; v_call: TRBV20-1; j_call: TRBJ2-7; d_call: NA; cdr3_nt: TGCAGTGCTAGGAGGCTAGAATACGAGCAGTACTTC; cdr3_aa: CSARRLEYEQYF
clone_size: NA; v_call: TRBV7-9; j_call: TRBJ1-2; d_call: NA; cdr3_nt: TGTGCCAGCAGCTTAGTAACAGCGAACCCCTATGGCTACACCTTC; cdr3_aa: CASSLVTANPYGYTF
clone_size: many; v_call: TRBV18; j_call: TRBJ2-1; d_call: NA; cdr3_nt: TGTGCCAGCTCTACAGGCGACTACAATGAGCAGTTCTTC; cdr3_aa: CASSTGDYNEQFF
clone_size: many; v_call: TRBV3-1; j_call: TRBJ1-1; d_call: NA; cdr3_nt: TGTGCCAGCAGCCAACCACCGGACATCGAAGCTTTCTTT; cdr3_aa: CASSQPPDIEAFF
clone_size: NA; v_call: TRBV19; j_call: TRBJ2-7; d_call: NA; cdr3_nt: TGTGCCAGTAGTTGGGTTCTGTATCCTACGAGCGAGCAGTACTTC; cdr3_aa: CASSWVLYPTSEQYF
clone_size: many; v_call: TRBV5-1; j_call: TRBJ2-7; d_call: NA; cdr3_nt: TGCGCCAGCAGCTTGGCCATGGCCGATATCTACGAGCAGTACTTC; cdr3_aa: CASSLAMADIYEQYF
clone_size: few; v_call: TRBV4-1; j_call: TRBJ2-2; d_call: TRBD2; cdr3_nt: TGCGCCAGCAGGATATTAGCGGGTCCGAACACCGGGGAGCTGTTTTTT; cdr3_aa: CASRILAGPNTGELFF
clone_size: many; v_call: TRBV2; j_call: TRBJ1-1; d_call: TRBD1; cdr3_nt: TGTGCCAGCAGTGAATACTGGGACAGCGAAATGAACACTGAAGCTTTCTTT; cdr3_aa: CASSEYWDSEMNTEAFF
clone_size: NA; v_call: TRBV20-1; j_call: TRBJ2-5; d_call: TRBD2; cdr3_nt: TGCAGTGCTTACGGACTAGCGGGAGGACTACTAGAGACCCAGTACTTC; cdr3_aa: CSAYGLAGGLLETQYF
clone_size: NA; v_call: TRBV18; j_call: TRBJ1-1; d_call: NA; cdr3_nt: TGTGCCAGCTCACCTCTTGGACAGACTGAAGCTTTCTTT; cdr3_aa: CASSPLGQTEAFF
clone_size: many; v_call: TRBV11-2; j_call: TRBJ2-1; d_call: NA; cdr3_nt: TGTGCCAGCAGCTTCACCTGGCGGGACAATGAGCAGTTCTTC; cdr3_aa: CASSFTWRDNEQFF
clone_size: many; v_call: TRBV20-1; j_call: TRBJ1-3; d_call: NA; cdr3_nt: TGCAGTGCTAGAGAACGAGGTTCCGGAAACACCATATATTTT; cdr3_aa: CSARERGSGNTIYF
clone_size: NA; v_call: TRBV6-5; j_call: TRBJ2-1; d_call: TRBD2; cdr3_nt: TGTGCCAGCAGTTACTCGGCGGGGGGGCGTAGCAATGAGCAGTTCTTC; cdr3_aa: CASSYSAGGRSNEQFF
clone_size: many; v_call: TRBV12-3/TRBV12-4; j_call: TRBJ1-2; d_call: NA; cdr3_nt: TGTGCCAGCAGTTTAGCCGGGGGTGGCTATGGCTACACCTTC; cdr3_aa: CASSLAGGGYGYTF
clone_size: many; v_call: TRBV28; j_call: TRBJ1-1; d_call: NA; cdr3_nt: TGTGCCAGCAGTTTGGGTGGCGGGGCGAACACTGAAGCTTTCTTT; cdr3_aa: CASSLGGGANTEAFF
clone_size: few; v_call: TRBV9; j_call: TRBJ2-7; d_call: NA; cdr3_nt: TGTGCCAGCAACGGAGGGGGCGGCGAGCAGTACTTC; cdr3_aa: CASNGGGGEQYF
clone_size: few; v_call: TRBV27; j_call: TRBJ2-6; d_call: NA; cdr3_nt: TGTGCCAGCAGTTTACTGGGCACTGGGGCCAACGTCCTGACTTTC; cdr3_aa: CASSLLGTGANVLTF
clone_size: NA; v_call: TRBV6-1; j_call: TRBJ2-2; d_call: TRBD2; cdr3_nt: TGTGCCAGCATTCAGCGGGAGGGGACCGGGGAGCTGTTTTTT; cdr3_aa: CASIQREGTGELFF